The 22 T cell receptor beta chains presented below share a single source sample, sequenced in a study of blood T cell repertoires in COVID-19. This table comes from immunoSEQ multiplex PCR, and its TCRdb copy is limited to in-frame clones, with some not included. The data hold about 46,000 clones, with 86% observed a single time. The specimen sequenced was PBMCs or T cells enriched from blood (not recorded which). The receptors were sampled from a woman aged 45-60 years who had recovered from COVID-19.

This chain uses TRBV28 with TRBJ1-1, with D possibly matching TRBD1 (5 bases). Trimming took off 8 bases at V and 4 bases at J, with 20 bases between the two ends. Germline CDR1 is MDHEN and CDR2 is SYDVKM. This CDR3 contains 15 residues. The CDR3 loop is CASLRTPPRATEAFF. CDR3 nucleotides: TGTGCCAGCCTCCGGACCCCCCCCAGGGCCACTGAAGCTTTCTTT. Using reference TRBV28 and TRBJ1-1 for the parts outside the CDR3, the full variable domain is DVKVTQSSRYLVKRTGEKVFLECVQDMDHENMFWYRQDPGLGLRLIYFSYDVKMKEKGDIPEGYSVSREKKERFSLILESASTNQTSMYLCASLRTPPRATEAFFGQGTRLTVV.

The V call is TRBV19, the J call TRBJ2-4; D possibly corresponds to TRBD1 (7 bases). The CDR3 is 14 amino acids. The V end lost 8 bases, the J end lost 0 bases, and 11 bases lay between the germline ends. CDR1 is LNHDA, CDR2 SQIVND, per germline (reference sequence). The CDR3 spells CASAGGLAKNIQYF. The CDR3 DNA sequence: TGTGCCAGTGCAGGGGGGTTAGCCAAAAACATTCAGTACTTC.

The sample holds one count of this clone. This sequence joins TRBV7-6 and TRBJ1-1; 10 positions agree with TRBD1. The trim removed 4 bases at V and 5 bases at J, leaving 10 bases unmatched. Germline lookup yields CDR1 SGHVS and CDR2 FNYEAQ. The CDR3 contains 16 residues. DNA for the CDR3: TGTGCCAGCAGCTCATTACCGCCGGGACAGGGGACTGAAGCTTTCTTT. Its translation is CASSSLPPGQGTEAFF.

V is TRBV5-1 and J is TRBJ2-2, with TRBD2 matching over 8 bases. Germline CDR1 and CDR2: SGHRS and YFSETQ. The J segment lost 5 bases and the V segment lost 7 bases, leaving 10 bases of the junction unmatched. This CDR3 is built from 15 residues. CDR3 bases: TGCGCCAGCGGCGGAATAGCGGGGTTAACCGGGGAGCTGTTTTTT. Protein sequence: CASGGIAGLTGELFF.

This sequence joins TRBV7-9 and TRBJ1-4; 7 bases line up with TRBD1. The germline CDR1 and CDR2 sequences are SEHNR and FQNEAQ (reference sequence). The CDR3 has 15 amino acids. The junction had 6 bases not matched to a gene; V was cut back by 1 base and J by 7 bases. CDR3 nucleotide sequence: TGTGCCAGCAGCTTAGGTGGACAGGACCTTGAAAAACTGTTTTTT. The encoded protein is CASSLGGQDLEKLFF.

Notes on this clone: Because the CDR3's place on the DNA is in doubt, the DNA is left out and the CDR3 is given as listed by TCRdb. The chain couples TRBV4-2 to TRBJ1-5; TRBD1, as called in the table, went unchecked against the DNA. The germline gives CDR1 LGHNA, CDR2 YNFKEQ. The CDR3 has 15 residues if both end residues are counted. The CDR3 spells CASSQDLSWDRPQHF.

This chain joins TRBV18 and TRBJ2-5; no clear D gene. Germline lookup yields CDR1 KGHSH and CDR2 LQKENI. CDR3 length equals 12 residues. V lost 2 bases and J lost 3, with 4 bases in between. The CDR3 here is CASSPIEETQYF. The CDR3 nucleotides read TGTGCCAGCTCACCAATAGAAGAGACCCAGTACTTC.

The V call is TRBV5-1, the J call TRBJ2-7; possibly TRBD1 for D (7 bases). The CDR3 runs to 15 residues. The V gene lost 4 bases and the J gene lost 4 bases, with 18 bases spanning the gap. CDR1 is SGHRS, CDR2 YFSETQ, per germline. In DNA form, the CDR3 reads TGCGCCAGCAGCGGCGGGGCAGGGGGTTTTTACGAGCAGTACTTC. Its translation: CASSGGAGGFYEQYF.

The chain has TRBV3-1 (or the pseudogene TRBV3-2) and TRBJ2-3; 12 positions match TRBD1. V shed 3 bases, J shed 10 bases, and the junction held 17 bases outside the gene matches. Germline V CDR1 and CDR2: LGHDT, YNNKEL (reference sequence). This CDR3 is built from 18 residues. CDR3 in DNA: TGTGCCAGCAGCCATTTTTCCTCCGGGACAGGGGGCCTCCTGGCGCAGTATTTT. Amino acid sequence: CASSHFSSGTGGLLAQYF.

CDR3 nucleotides: TGTGCCAGTAGTAAGGCTAGCTTCCCCTCCTACAATGAGCAGTTCTTC. Protein sequence: CASSKASFPSYNEQFF. This chain joins TRBV19 and TRBJ2-1; D might be TRBD2 (5 bases). Germline lookup yields CDR1 LNHDA and CDR2 SQIVND (reference sequence). Trimming removed 4 bases at V and 0 bases at J, with 13 bases between. CDR3 size: 16 residues.

The chain has TRBV7-2 and TRBJ2-4, with 8 nucleotides matching TRBD1. With V trimmed by 2 bases and J by 0 bases, 12 bases remained unmatched. Looked up from germline, CDR1 is SGHTA and CDR2 is FQGNSA. The CDR3 consists of 19 residues. This CDR3 reads CASSLSGGASSIAKNIQYF. The CDR3 DNA reads as TGTGCCAGCAGCTTATCAGGGGGCGCTTCCTCCATAGCCAAAAACATTCAGTACTTC.

This clone is a singleton in its sample. The chain recombines TRBV11-2 with TRBJ2-7; the D is unclear. The CDR3 sequence is 14 residues long. Germline lookup yields CDR1 SGHAT and CDR2 FQNNGV. V was trimmed by 2 bases and J by 4 bases, leaving 12 bases between them. This CDR3 is CASSLIGHEYEQYF. CDR3 coding DNA: TGTGCCAGCAGCTTAATTGGGCACGAGTACGAGCAGTACTTC. The full variable domain, in which reference TRBV11-2 and TRBJ2-7 provide the parts outside the CDR3, is EAGVAQSPRYKIIEKRQSVAFWCNPISGHATLYWYQQILGQGPKLLIQFQNNGVVDDSQLPKDRFSAERLKGVDSTLKIQPAKLEDSAVYLCASSLIGHEYEQYFGPGTRLTVT.

The chain combines TRBV19 with TRBJ2-5; D might be TRBD2 (6 bases). The CDR3 spans 15 residues. CDR1 and CDR2 from the germline V gene are LNHDA and SQIVND (reference sequence). V gave up 5 bases and J gave up 5 bases, with 18 bases separating them. The CDR3 here is CASSPASTEGETQYF. CDR3 coding DNA: TGTGCCAGTAGTCCTGCGAGCACGGAGGGGGAGACCCAGTACTTC.

The chain recombines TRBV5-1 with TRBJ1-3; D not certain. Germline assignment: CDR1 SGHRS and CDR2 YFSETQ. The CDR3 spans 16 residues. The V and J ends lost 4 bases and 4 bases respectively, with 18 bases between them. The CDR3 sequence is CASSPDAGVKGNTIYF. The CDR3 region has the DNA TGCGCCAGCAGCCCGGACGCCGGGGTGAAGGGAAACACCATATATTTT.

The rearrangement joins TRBV24-1 to TRBJ1-5; TRBD1 is a possible D gene (6 bases). V dropped 8 bases and J dropped 1 base, with 17 bases sitting between them. Germline V gene sequence: CDR1 KGHDR, CDR2 SFDVKD. CDR3 size: 16 residues. The CDR3 spells CATIFVRGLSNQPQHF. The DNA of the CDR3 is TGTGCCACCATCTTTGTGCGGGGGCTCAGCAATCAGCCCCAGCATTTT.

This chain joins TRBV5-1 and TRBJ1-1; 8 nucleotides align to TRBD1. Unmatched junction bases numbered 7, after V lost 3 bases and J lost 3 bases. This CDR3 has 15 amino acids. The V gene's germline CDR1 is SGHRS and CDR2 YFSETQ. Here the CDR3 DNA reads TGCGCCAGCAGCTGGCAGGGGGCGATTGACACTGAAGCTTTCTTT. Protein: CASSWQGAIDTEAFF.

The chain couples TRBV4-1 to TRBJ1-1, with TRBD1 matching over 7 bases. The CDR3 consists of 14 residues. Germline V gene sequence: CDR1 MGHRA, CDR2 YSYEKL. V shed 4 bases and J 8 bases; nucleotides not matched to a gene: 10. This CDR3 is CASSRQGPSVEAFF. CDR3 in DNA: TGCGCCAGCAGCCGACAGGGCCCCTCAGTGGAAGCTTTCTTT.

This chain joins TRBV2 and TRBJ2-1, with D possibly matching TRBD2 (6 bases). The V end was cut by 6 bases, the J end by 5 bases, with 17 bases between. The germline V gene encodes CDR1 SNHLY and CDR2 FYNNEI. The CDR3 has 15 amino acids. In DNA, the CDR3 is TGTGCCAGCAGCGGAGGGCCGCAAGCCGACAATGAGCAGTTCTTC. This gives the protein CASSGGPQADNEQFF.

This sequence joins TRBV19 and TRBJ1-2, with unresolved D. The V end was cut by 4 bases, the J end by 6 bases, with 21 bases between. The CDR3 contains 16 residues. Germline assignment: CDR1 LNHDA and CDR2 SQIVND (reference sequence). This chain's CDR3 is CASSTGWTLEANGYTF. For the CDR3, the DNA is TGTGCCAGTAGTACGGGGTGGACCTTAGAGGCGAATGGCTACACCTTC.

The gene calls are TRBV2 and TRBJ2-7; no clear D gene. The V end was cut by 6 bases, the J end by 4 bases, with 7 bases between. The CDR3 has 11 amino acids. Germline V gene lookup returns CDR1 SNHLY and CDR2 FYNNEI. The CDR3 protein is CASRPVYEQYF. CDR3 in DNA: TGTGCCAGCAGGCCGGTTTACGAGCAGTACTTC.

V is TRBV15 and J is TRBJ1-2; 9 bases agree with TRBD1. This CDR3 spans 17 amino acids. After removal of 0 bases from V and 4 bases from J, the junction contained 9 bases not matched to a gene. Germline assignment: CDR1 LNHNV and CDR2 YYDKDF (reference sequence). Written as DNA, the CDR3 is TGTGCCACCAGCAGAGACCGGGACAGGGACTTCGGCTATGGCTACACCTTC. This codes for CATSRDRDRDFGYGYTF. The entire variable domain, with the rest obtained from reference TRBV15 and TRBJ1-2, is as follows: DAMVIQNPRYQVTQFGKPVTLSCSQTLNHNVMYWYQQKSSQAPKLLFHYYDKDFNNEADTPDNFQSRRPNTSFCFLDIRSPGLGDTAMYLCATSRDRDRDFGYGYTFGSGTRLTVV.

This clone was detected only once. The chain uses TRBV29-1 and TRBJ2-7; D is perhaps TRBD2 (6 bases). V dropped 3 bases and J dropped 5 bases, with 17 bases sitting between them. The length of the CDR3 is 14 residues. Looked up from germline, CDR1 is SQVTM and CDR2 is ANQGSEA. The CDR3 reads CSVEQGLGSDEQYF. For the CDR3, the DNA is TGCAGCGTTGAGCAGGGACTCGGCTCGGACGAGCAGTACTTC.